This T cell receptor (beta chain) was sequenced in a study of shared clonotypes between healthy human individuals. This CDR3 spans 11 amino acids. V lost 7 bases and J 4 bases, leaving 7 bases between the germline ends. Per the germline V gene, CDR1 is MNHEY and CDR2 is SVGAGI. General study results and limits: An expected dependence of interdonor clonotype sharing on sequencing depth was noted.

On this clone: As yet, its antigen is unknown.

Profiled with immunoSEQ multiplex PCR; TCRdb holds only in-frame clones, not every one. The table includes 2,500,000 or so clones, under 95% detected once. This receptor was taken from a man younger than 30 in good health. Some clones in this sample may be carry-over from other donors' samples. Material: naive CD4+ T cells from PBMCs. Subset indicated: CD45RA+ positively selected. The rearrangement uses TRBV6-5 and TRBJ1-2, with D maybe TRBD1 (6 bases). The chain's CDR3 is CASMDSYGYTF. CDR3 nucleotides: TGTGCCAGCATGGACAGCTATGGCTACACCTTC.